A single T cell receptor (beta chain) is shown here with its context. V trimming: 6 bases; J trimming: 8 bases; junction bases outside the gene matches: 8. This CDR3 is 13 amino acids long. These data originate in a study of blood T cell repertoires in COVID-19. Study summary: T cells, B-cell-depleted T cells, or PBMCs supplied cDNA or gDNA.

The assay was immunoSEQ multiplex PCR, and TCRdb's table has in-frame clones only and misses some. This table holds 250,000 or so clones, 75% to 90% found once. The sequencing sample was made of peripheral blood. The sequence derives from a woman in her thirties or forties who had recovered from COVID-19. V usage is TRBV12-3 or TRBV12-4 and J usage is TRBJ1-2; 8 bases match TRBD1. CDR3 in amino acids: CASSIDRGYGYTF. The CDR3 DNA follows: TGTGCCAGCAGCATAGACAGGGGATACGGCTACACCTTC.